The clone carrying this T cell receptor (beta chain) was counted a few times. Its specificity is not known. The data are from a study of lymphopenia after photon versus proton radiotherapy. Notes on the study in general: Relative stability marked proton patients; photon patients lost diversity and naive cells. A bigger post-nadir fall in TCR diversity correlated inversely with survival time in deceased patients.

The CDR3 has 15 amino acids. Germline V CDR1 and CDR2: MNHNY, SVGAGI (reference sequence). V was cut by 6 bases and J by 2 bases, with 14 bases left in between. Measured with immunoSEQ multiplex PCR; TCRdb has only the in-frame clones, and not every one. The table includes roughly 30,000 clones, around 81% detected once. This receptor was taken from a man between 45 and 60 years old with gastric cancer. The chain recombines TRBV6-6 with TRBJ1-5, with D perhaps matching TRBD1 (6 bases). The sample consisted of peripheral blood, taken from a patient treated with photon-based radiotherapy. The CDR3 reads CASSPQGYGNQPQHF. In DNA, the CDR3 is TGTGCCAGCAGCCCACAGGGATACGGCAATCAGCCCCAGCATTTT.